The source of this T cell receptor (beta chain) is a study of T cells in Graves' hyperthyroidism and ophthalmopathy. Uncontrolled infection, other autoimmune disease, pregnancy or lactation led to exclusion. Amplified TCR beta CDR3 regions came from RNA transcripts. A first-round RT-PCR of the TCR CDR3 used the HTBI primer set. Each CDR3 protein is one row after TCRdb ran MiXCR on the multiplex PCR reads. This repertoire shows under 350,000 distinct CDR3 sequences, 25% to 30% found once; its top ten account for roughly a quarter. This clonotype was found many times. V was trimmed by 2 bases and J by 3 bases, leaving 11 bases between them. CDR3 length equals 14 residues. CDR1 and CDR2 (germline): PRHDT, FYEKMQ (reference sequence).

Sequences were obtained from blood. This clonotype was sampled from a man between 40 and 49 years old with Graves' hyperthyroidism that later progressed to Graves' ophthalmopathy. This sequence joins TRBV13 and TRBJ2-7; no clear D. CDR3 DNA: TGTGCCAGCAGCTTATTGGGCCCGAACTACGAGCAGTACTTC. This encodes CASSLLGPNYEQYF.